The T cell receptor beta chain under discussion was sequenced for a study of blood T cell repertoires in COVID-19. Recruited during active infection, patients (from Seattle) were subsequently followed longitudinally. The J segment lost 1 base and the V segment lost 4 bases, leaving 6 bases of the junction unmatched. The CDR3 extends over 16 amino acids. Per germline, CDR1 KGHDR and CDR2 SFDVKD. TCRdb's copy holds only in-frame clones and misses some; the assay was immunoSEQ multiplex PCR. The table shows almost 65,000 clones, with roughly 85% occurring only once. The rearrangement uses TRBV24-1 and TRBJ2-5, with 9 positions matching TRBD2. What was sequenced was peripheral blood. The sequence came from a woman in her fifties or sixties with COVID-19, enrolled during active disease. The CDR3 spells CATSDPTSGSQETQYF. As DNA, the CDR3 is TGTGCCACCAGTGACCCGACTAGCGGCTCCCAAGAGACCCAGTACTTC.